The 14 T cell receptor beta chains listed next were all sequenced from one sample in a study of T cell repertoires in cytomegalovirus infection. TCRdb recomputed calls from the reads with MiXCR, one row per CDR3 protein. The profile shows roughly 640,000 distinct CDR3 sequences, 20% to 25% of them singletons. The specimen sequenced was CD8+ T cells from PBMCs. The receptors were sampled from a human donor in good health (CMV status not recorded). Some clones in this sample may be carry-over from other donors' samples.

The CDR3 here is CSVDLGHGRSYGYTF. In nucleotides, the CDR3 is TGCAGCGTTGACCTCGGACACGGAAGGTCCTATGGCTACACCTTC. The V and J genes are TRBV29-1 and TRBJ1-2; tentative D call: TRBD1 (5 bases). Germline CDR1 SQVTM, CDR2 ANQGSEA. V was cut by 3 bases and J by 4 bases, with 18 bases left in between. The CDR3 length is 15 residues.

This rearrangement joins TRBV27 to TRBJ2-5, with D perhaps matching TRBD2 (6 bases). Germline assignment: CDR1 MNHEY and CDR2 SMNVEV (reference sequence). The CDR3 covers 14 residues. The germline V and J ends were trimmed by 2 bases and 5 bases, with 12 bases remaining between them. The chain's CDR3 is CASSLVAARETQYF. Written as DNA, the CDR3 is TGTGCCAGCAGTTTAGTAGCGGCGCGGGAGACCCAGTACTTC.

V is TRBV20-1 and J is TRBJ2-5; D gene ambiguous. Trimming stripped 4 bases from V and 4 bases from J, with 19 bases between. Germline CDR1 and CDR2: DFQATT and SNEGSKA (reference sequence). This CDR3 spans 15 amino acids. CDR3 residues: CSAMIRSVAGETQYF. The DNA of the CDR3 is TGCAGTGCTATGATAAGGTCCGTGGCTGGAGAGACCCAGTACTTC.

The genes are TRBV6-6 and TRBJ1-1, with D maybe TRBD1 (6 bases). Germline values: CDR1 MNHNY, CDR2 SVGAGI (reference sequence). This CDR3 has 14 residues. The V and J ends lost 2 bases and 4 bases respectively, with 11 bases between them. CDR3 sequence (DNA): TGTGCCAGCAGTTACCCCGGGGGGGCCACTGAAGCTTTCTTT. Its translation is CASSYPGGATEAFF.

This chain links TRBV4-1 with TRBJ1-5; D remains unclear. The CDR3 runs 13 residues. V gave up 5 bases and J gave up 5 bases, with 10 bases separating them. Germline loops: CDR1 MGHRA, CDR2 YSYEKL. The CDR3 reads CASSKGGDQPQHF. The CDR3 DNA reads TGCGCCAGCAGCAAAGGAGGAGATCAGCCCCAGCATTTT.

This clonotype was found a few times. The chain employs TRBV2 and TRBJ2-7, with 8 bases identical to TRBD1. With 7 bases clipped from V and 1 base from J, the junction kept 12 bases outside the gene matches. CDR1 is SNHLY and CDR2 is FYNNEI in the germline V gene. CDR3 length: 16 amino acids. The CDR3 nucleotides read TGTGCCAGCACTACGTGGAGACAGGGGTATTCCTACGAGCAGTACTTC. As protein: CASTTWRQGYSYEQYF. Full variable domain (outside the CDR3, taken from reference TRBV2 and TRBJ2-7): EPEVTQTPSHQVTQMGQEVILRCVPISNHLYFYWYRQILGQKVEFLVSFYNNEISEKSEIFDDQFSVERPDGSNFTLKIRSTKLEDSAMYFCASTTWRQGYSYEQYFGPGTRLTVT.

The sample holds many counts of this clonotype. The V call is TRBV7-2, the J call TRBJ2-5; D might be TRBD2 (7 bases). CDR3 length equals 16 residues. Germline V lookup: CDR1 SGHTA, CDR2 FQGNSA. Trimming took off 2 bases at V and 5 bases at J, with 18 bases between the two ends. The CDR3 region is CASSLPGLGGFETQYF. DNA of the CDR3: TGTGCCAGCAGCTTACCAGGACTAGGGGGTTTTGAGACCCAGTACTTC.

This clonotype was recorded a few times. V and J are TRBV12-3 or TRBV12-4 and TRBJ2-1; 13 nucleotides align to TRBD2. Unmatched junction bases numbered 10, after V lost 6 bases and J lost 8 bases. The CDR3 has 16 residues. The CDR3 sequence is CASRTSGGTGGDEQFF. CDR3 DNA: TGTGCCAGCAGGACTAGCGGGGGGACGGGTGGTGATGAGCAGTTCTTC.

This clonotype was seen at least ten times. The chain combines TRBV20-1 with TRBJ2-1, with D possibly being TRBD1 or TRBD2 (5 bases each). CDR3 length: 10 amino acids. CDR1 is DFQATT and CDR2 is SNEGSKA in the germline V gene (reference sequence). V was clipped by 6 bases and J by 8 bases, with 8 bases between them. CDR3 in amino acids: CSARGDEQFF. The CDR3 bases are TGCAGTGCCCGGGGCGATGAGCAGTTCTTC.

The V call is TRBV29-1, the J call TRBJ1-2, with a tentative D call TRBD1 (5 bases). Deletions cut 4 bases from V and 4 bases from J, with 10 bases between. Germline loops: CDR1 SQVTM, CDR2 ANQGSEA. The CDR3 consists of 12 residues. The CDR3 loop reads CSVVDSLYGYTF. In nucleotides, the CDR3 is TGCAGCGTTGTCGACAGCCTCTATGGCTACACCTTC.

The chain combines TRBV4-3 with TRBJ2-5; 8 nucleotides match TRBD2. Germline-derived CDR1 and CDR2 are LGHNA and YSLEER. V shed 4 bases and J 5 bases; nucleotides not matched to a gene: 3. The CDR3 consists of 13 residues. DNA for the CDR3: TGCGCCAGCAGCCGTCGGGAGGGGGAGACCCAGTACTTC. Protein sequence: CASSRREGETQYF.

This clonotype was counted only a few times. This chain connects TRBV7-9 to TRBJ1-4; 9 bases align to TRBD1. V lost 3 bases to trimming and J lost 13 bases; unmatched junction nucleotides: 15. The CDR3 has 16 residues. Per germline, CDR1 SEHNR and CDR2 FQNEAQ (reference sequence). This CDR3 reads CASSFPGQGSKAGLFF. Written as DNA, the CDR3 is TGTGCCAGCAGCTTTCCGGGACAGGGTTCGAAAGCGGGACTGTTTTTT.

Only a few counts were recorded for this clonotype. J is TRBJ1-1 and V is TRBV7-6, with 7 nucleotides matching TRBD1. This CDR3 is 15 amino acids long. Germline V gene sequence: CDR1 SGHVS, CDR2 FNYEAQ. Unmatched junction bases numbered 9, after V lost 5 bases and J lost 3 bases. The CDR3 coding sequence is TGTGCCAGCAGCGCTCTACAGGGGAGGGACACTGAAGCTTTCTTT. It specifies CASSALQGRDTEAFF.

V gene TRBV4-1 combines with J gene TRBJ1-1; D is unresolved. The germline V and J ends were trimmed by 3 bases and 3 bases, with 20 bases remaining between them. The CDR3 spans 17 residues. In germline, CDR1 is MGHRA, CDR2 YSYEKL. The CDR3 loop is CASSQPTYTGKDTEAFF. DNA for the CDR3: TGCGCCAGCAGCCAGCCTACATATACCGGGAAGGACACTGAAGCTTTCTTT.